These T cell receptor beta chains were read from a single sample in a study of OX40 agonist ivuxolimab in advanced cancers. The table came from immunoSEQ multiplex PCR; TCRdb's copy has only in-frame clones and leaves some out. The sample records around 72,000 clones, approximately 80% being singletons. Material: CD4+ or CD8+ T cells sorted from blood, obtained in a trial of the OX40 agonist ivuxolimab. These receptors were taken from an adult with an advanced solid tumor such as melanoma, head and neck, liver or kidney cancer. Both conserved end residues are part of each CDR3. Fields, in order: D gene, J gene, V gene, clone size, CDR3 length, CDR3 protein, CDR3 DNA. The D gene is left open where the match is weak. Rows may omit the clone size; those that give it use once, few, many or a size class.

- TRBJ2-3 TRBV7-3 few 13 CASSSGGTDTQYF TGTGCCAGCAGCTCCGGGGGAACAGATACGCAGTATTTT
- TRBJ2-7 TRBV19 once 15 CATGSEVGGSYEQYF TGTGCCACGGGTTCGGAGGTGGGCGGCTCCTACGAGCAGTACTTC
- TRBJ2-2 TRBV30 - 16 CAWSAEATALTGELFF TGTGCCTGGAGTGCCGAGGCGACGGCGCTGACCGGGGAGCTGTTTTTT
- TRBJ1-5 TRBV11-2 - 13 CASSFGGNQPQHF TGTGCCAGCAGCTTCGGTGGCAATCAGCCCCAGCATTTT
TRBD1 TRBJ2-7 TRBV9 once 16 CASSVGGGQGFYEQYF TGTGCCAGCAGCGTAGGAGGGGGACAGGGTTTCTACGAGCAGTACTTC
- TRBJ1-4 TRBV25-1 - 15 CASSGVGQGNEKLFF TGTGCCAGCAGCGGCGTCGGGCAGGGCAATGAAAAACTGTTTTTT
TRBD1 TRBJ1-4 TRBV5-4 - 14 CASSPTTGNEKLFF TGTGCCAGCAGCCCGACGACAGGGAATGAAAAACTGTTTTTT
TRBD2 TRBJ2-7 TRBV7-9 - 17 CASSPGTSGGSSYEQYF TGTGCCAGCAGCCCAGGGACTAGCGGAGGGAGCTCCTACGAGCAGTACTTC
- TRBJ1-5 TRBV4-1 - 18 CASSQEGMTDISNQPQHF TGCGCCAGCAGCCAAGAGGGCATGACAGATATTAGCAATCAGCCCCAGCATTTT
TRBD2 TRBJ2-3 TRBV29-1 - 15 CSVAGAGGGTDTQYF TGCAGCGTTGCGGGGGCGGGAGGTGGCACAGATACGCAGTATTTT
TRBD1 TRBJ1-2 TRBV28 - 14 CASSFYERGHGYTF TGTGCCAGCAGTTTTTACGAGAGGGGGCATGGCTACACCTTC
- TRBJ1-2 TRBV6-1 - 13 CAIGRTSNYGYTF TGTGCCATCGGACGGACTTCCAACTATGGCTACACCTTC
TRBD1 TRBJ1-4 TRBV6-1 few 14 CASGGTGAGEKLFF TGTGCCAGCGGGGGGACAGGGGCGGGCGAAAAACTGTTTTTT
- TRBJ1-1 TRBV19 - 14 CATQFGGVGTEAFF TGTGCCACTCAGTTCGGGGGGGTGGGCACTGAAGCTTTCTTT
- TRBJ1-2 TRBV28 - 15 CASSLTARRGYGYTF TGTGCCAGCAGTTTGACAGCCCGCCGGGGCTATGGCTACACCTTC
- TRBJ1-6 TRBV7-2 - 12 CASTRIKSPLHF TGTGCCAGCACCCGAATTAAGTCACCCCTCCACTTT
TRBD1 TRBJ2-7 TRBV7-8 - 15 CASSLGTGISYEQYF TGTGCCAGCAGCTTAGGGACAGGGATCTCCTACGAGCAGTACTTC
- TRBJ1-1 TRBV12-2 - 12 CASRTAGPEAFF TGTGCAAGTCGCACCGCAGGTCCCGAAGCTTTCTTT
- TRBJ2-1 TRBV7-3 - 16 CASSLVSGSSYNEQFF TGTGCCAGCAGCTTAGTTAGCGGAAGCTCCTACAATGAGCAGTTCTTC
- TRBJ2-1 TRBV7-7 - 13 CASSLAYDNEQFF TGTGCCAGCAGCTTAGCTTACGACAATGAGCAGTTCTTC
- TRBJ1-3 TRBV11-1 - 15 CASSREQFSGNTIYF TGTGCCAGCAGCCGCGAGCAGTTCTCTGGAAACACCATATATTTT
- TRBJ1-1 TRBV5-4 - 15 CASSQPGTVNTEAFF TGTGCCAGCAGCCAGCCTGGGACGGTTAACACTGAAGCTTTCTTT
- TRBJ2-5 TRBV4-1 - 14 CASSQELVPETQYF TGCGCCAGCAGCCAAGAACTAGTCCCAGAGACCCAGTACTTC
- TRBJ1-4 TRBV4-2 - 16 CASSQALGTTNEKLFF TGTGCCAGCAGCCAAGCTCTAGGGACAACTAATGAAAAACTGTTTTTT
TRBD2 TRBJ2-1 TRBV6-4 once 16 CASSNDYRGGSDEQFF TGTGCCAGCAGTAATGACTATCGCGGGGGGAGCGATGAGCAGTTCTTC
- TRBJ2-2 TRBV19 - 14 CASSPEGRGGELFF TGTGCCAGTAGTCCCGAGGGGCGGGGCGGGGAGCTGTTTTTT
- TRBJ2-7 TRBV27 - 13 CAGSSSRTYEQYF TGTGCCGGTAGTTCATCTCGCACCTACGAGCAGTACTTC
TRBD1 TRBJ2-1 TRBV6-5 - 15 CASSDNRGLYNEQFF TGTGCCAGCAGCGATAACAGGGGGCTCTACAATGAGCAGTTCTTC
TRBD1 TRBJ1-2 TRBV6-5 once 12 CASRQGDYGYTF TGTGCCAGCAGACAGGGGGACTATGGCTACACCTTC
- TRBJ1-4 TRBV6-5 - 13 CASKRTLDEKLFF TGTGCCAGCAAAAGGACACTCGATGAAAAACTGTTTTTT
- TRBJ1-5 TRBV5-1 - 15 CASRRDIRGEQPQHF TGCGCCAGCAGAAGGGACATCCGGGGGGAACAGCCCCAGCATTTT
- TRBJ2-7 TRBV5-5 once 15 CASSLNPIPSYEQYF TGTGCCAGCAGCTTGAATCCGATCCCGTCCTACGAGCAGTACTTC
- TRBJ2-2 TRBV6-5 - 14 CASSSLQRTGELFF TGTGCCAGCAGTTCTCTCCAGCGGACCGGGGAGCTGTTTTTT
TRBD2 TRBJ2-7 TRBV7-3 - 15 CASSFGGARSYEQYF TGTGCCAGCAGCTTCGGGGGGGCCCGGAGCTACGAGCAGTACTTC
- TRBJ2-2 TRBV5-1 - 14 CASSLGVATGELFF TGCGCCAGCAGCTTGGGAGTAGCTACCGGGGAGCTGTTTTTT
TRBD1 TRBJ1-2 TRBV13 once 16 CASSRRDRVNEYGYTF TGTGCCAGCTCGCGAAGGGACAGAGTAAACGAGTATGGCTACACCTTC
TRBD1 TRBJ2-7 TRBV29-1 - 15 CSVFTPGQGAGEQYF TGCAGCGTTTTTACTCCGGGACAGGGGGCTGGGGAGCAGTACTTC
- TRBJ1-1 TRBV7-2 - 14 CASSTLTANTEAFF TGTGCCAGCAGCACGTTGACAGCGAACACTGAAGCTTTCTTT
- TRBJ1-1 TRBV7-2 - 14 CASSSLGGATEAFF TGTGCCAGCAGCTCCCTTGGGGGGGCCACTGAAGCTTTCTTT
TRBD2 TRBJ2-3 TRBV4-1 - 17 CASSQPTSGRSTDTQYF TGCGCCAGCAGCCAGCCCACTAGCGGGAGGAGTACAGATACGCAGTATTTT
TRBD2 TRBJ2-3 TRBV9 - 16 CASSVAAAGGTDTQYF TGTGCCAGCAGCGTAGCTGCAGCGGGGGGCACAGATACGCAGTATTTT
TRBD1 TRBJ2-1 TRBV7-2 - 15 CASRATGALYNEQFF TGTGCCAGCAGGGCGACAGGGGCCCTATACAATGAGCAGTTCTTC
TRBD2 TRBJ2-1 TRBV27 - 14 CASSLAGGYNEQFF TGTGCCAGCAGTCTAGCGGGGGGTTACAATGAGCAGTTCTTC
- TRBJ2-7 TRBV6-6 - 16 CASSYSGSDRSYEQYF TGTGCCAGCAGTTACTCCGGCTCGGACCGCTCCTACGAGCAGTACTTC
TRBD1 TRBJ2-5 TRBV2 - 13 CASKTGLQETQYF TGTGCCAGCAAGACAGGGCTCCAAGAGACCCAGTACTTC
- TRBJ1-1 TRBV19 - 16 CASSIGRGSLASEAFF TGTGCCAGTAGTATCGGGCGAGGCTCCCTCGCGTCTGAAGCTTTCTTT
- TRBJ2-2 TRBV7-2 - 17 CASSHTLRGGGTGELFF TGTGCCAGCAGCCACACGCTGCGGGGCGGTGGGACCGGGGAGCTGTTTTTT
TRBD2 TRBJ2-3 TRBV11-1 - 17 CASSSRTSGRSSDTQYF TGTGCCAGCAGCTCCCGGACTAGCGGGAGAAGTTCAGATACGCAGTATTTT